This T cell receptor beta chain came from a study of regulatory T cells in long-lasting Graves disease. Study conclusions and caveats: TRBV28, TRBJ1-2 and TRBJ2-5 were segments that persistent disease favored.

HTBI primers from iRepertoire and Arm-PCR of CDR3 regions yielded the TCR beta libraries. TCRdb ran MiXCR on the multiplex PCR reads and lists one entry per CDR3 protein. This table has around 500,000 distinct CDR3 sequences, about 12% appearing once. Germline-derived CDR1 and CDR2 are SNHLY and FYNNEI. There are 12 residues in the CDR3. Trimming shortened V by 6 bases and J by 6 bases, and 12 bases separated the two germline ends. The time point was: newly diagnosed GD, antithyroid drugs for less than 3 months. RNA isolated from PBMCs was used to make the TCR library. This clonotype was seen many times. What it binds is unknown. Separately, the same data were catalogued under a study of T cells in Graves' hyperthyroidism and ophthalmopathy. From that study: Disease duration under 2 months; hyperthyroidism patients were aged 18 to 65. HTBI primers drove first-round RT-PCR of the TCR CDR3.

The starting material was peripheral blood mononuclear cells (PBMCs), obtained at new diagnosis, from a patient treated with antithyroid drugs. The chain is built from TRBV2 and TRBJ2-7; D perhaps matches TRBD1 (7 bases). The receptor was derived from a woman in her 30s with Graves disease. The CDR3 DNA reads as TGTGCCAGCAGGGCCAGGGGGGCCGAGCAGTACTTC. Its protein product is CASRARGAEQYF.